This T cell receptor beta chain was observed in a study of blood T cell repertoires in COVID-19. As for the study in general: Samples came from the United States, Italy and Spain, spanning acute and convalescent COVID-19. PBMCs, B-cell-depleted T cells, or T cells provided the cDNA or gDNA that made up the material.

The repertoire was sequenced with immunoSEQ multiplex PCR; TCRdb's copy has only in-frame clones and lacks some. The sample has 80,000 or so clones, 88% seen once; the top ten hold about 9.6%. Trimming pared 1 base from V and 4 bases from J, leaving 8 bases between. Per germline, CDR1 SGHRS and CDR2 YFSETQ. This CDR3 contains 13 residues. Sequencing used peripheral blood. The source of this sequence is a human donor in a cohort sampled during active COVID-19. This rearrangement joins TRBV5-1 to TRBJ1-1, with no clear D. The CDR3 protein is CASSLLEGTEAFF. CDR3 bases: TGCGCCAGCAGCTTGTTGGAGGGCACTGAAGCTTTCTTT. The full variable domain, in which reference TRBV5-1 and TRBJ1-1 provide the parts outside the CDR3, is KAGVTQTPRYLIKTRGQQVTLSCSPISGHRSVSWYQQTPGQGLQFLFEYFSETQRNKGNFPGRFSGRQFSNSRSEMNVSTLELGDSALYLCASSLLEGTEAFFGQGTRLTVV.